Presented here are 23 T cell receptor beta chains from one specimen sequenced in a study of technical replicates of blood from a few donors. The table came from immunoSEQ multiplex PCR; TCRdb's copy has only in-frame clones and leaves some out. The sample carries tens of thousands of clones, approximately 96% recorded once. The sequenced sample consisted of T cells isolated from PBMCs. These receptors were obtained from a human donor in good health.

V usage is TRBV5-8 and J usage is TRBJ2-2; TRBD2 matches at 10 bases. The germline V gene has CDR1 SGHTS and CDR2 YDEGEE. With V trimmed by 1 base and J by 2 bases, 2 bases remained unmatched. The CDR3 extends over 16 amino acids. The CDR3 sequence: CASSLTSGENTGELFF. CDR3 sequence (DNA): TGTGCCAGCAGCTTGACTAGCGGGGAAAACACCGGGGAGCTGTTTTTT.

The chain links TRBV29-1 to TRBJ1-2; tentative D call: TRBD1 (6 bases). Trimming stripped 3 bases from V and 8 bases from J, with 13 bases between. The CDR3 runs 12 residues. CDR1 and CDR2 from the germline V gene are SQVTM and ANQGSEA. The CDR3 DNA sequence: TGCAGCGTTGAGTACAGGGCGGCGGGCTACACCTTC. This codes for CSVEYRAAGYTF.

V and J are TRBV4-1 and TRBJ2-5; unclear D gene. V lost 3 bases to trimming and J lost 2 bases, with 13 bases between them. The CDR3 runs to 15 residues. From germline, CDR1 is MGHRA and CDR2 YSYEKL. This CDR3 is CASSHPIGQQETQYF. CDR3 in DNA: TGCGCCAGCAGCCACCCCATTGGGCAGCAAGAGACCCAGTACTTC.

This clone occurred once. The V call is TRBV5-1, the J call TRBJ2-5, with 10 bases fitting TRBD2. This CDR3 has 14 amino acids. CDR1 and CDR2 (germline): SGHRS, YFSETQ. V gave up 1 base and J gave up 4 bases; unmatched junction bases: 1. The CDR3: CASSLSGGAETQYF. Written as DNA, the CDR3 is TGCGCCAGCAGCTTGAGCGGGGGGGCAGAGACCCAGTACTTC.

The CDR3 spells CASSSGSPTGRGYTF. CDR3 in DNA: TGCGCCAGCAGCTCCGGGTCTCCCACCGGGAGGGGCTACACCTTC. The V gene is TRBV5-1, the J gene TRBJ1-2; D remains ambiguous. The CDR3 has 15 residues. Trimming stripped 3 bases from V and 8 bases from J, with 20 bases between. Per germline, CDR1 SGHRS and CDR2 YFSETQ. Full variable domain (rest looked up from reference TRBV5-1 and TRBJ1-2): KAGVTQTPRYLIKTRGQQVTLSCSPISGHRSVSWYQQTPGQGLQFLFEYFSETQRNKGNFPGRFSGRQFSNSRSEMNVSTLELGDSALYLCASSSGSPTGRGYTFGSGTRLTVV.

This chain links TRBV28 with TRBJ1-1, with TRBD1 as a possible D gene (5 bases). Trimming cost V 2 bases and J 5 bases, with 6 bases left between them. Germline lookup yields CDR1 MDHEN and CDR2 SYDVKM. CDR3 length equals 12 residues. DNA for the CDR3: TGTGCCAGCAGTTTACAGGGTACTGAAGCTTTCTTT. The encoded protein is CASSLQGTEAFF.

The CDR3 sequence: CASSSGTSGVYTQYF. Written as DNA, the CDR3 is TGTGCCAGCAGCTCCGGGACTAGCGGGGTGTATACGCAGTATTTT. The rearrangement joins TRBV11-3 to TRBJ2-3, with TRBD2 matching 13 bases. From germline, CDR1 is SGHNT and CDR2 YENEEA. This CDR3 is built from 15 residues. Losses at the gene ends were 4 bases for V and 7 bases for J; bases not matched to a gene: 5.

The rearrangement links TRBV7-9 to TRBJ2-7; TRBD1 might be the D (5 bases). V lost 5 bases, J lost 5 bases, and 10 bases lay in between. Germline CDR1 and CDR2: SEHNR and FQNEAQ (reference sequence). CDR3 size: 12 residues. CDR3: CASSAQGHEQYF. CDR3 coding DNA: TGTGCCAGCAGCGCCCAGGGCCACGAGCAGTACTTC. The full variable domain, in which reference TRBV7-9 and TRBJ2-7 provide the parts outside the CDR3, is DTGVSQNPRHKITKRGQNVTFRCDPISEHNRLYWYRQTLGQGPEFLTYFQNEAQLEKSRLLSDRFSAERPKGSFSTLEIQRTEQGDSAMYLCASSAQGHEQYFGPGTRLTVT.

This clone appeared once. The V and J genes are TRBV5-1 and TRBJ2-6, with TRBD1 matching 7 bases. With 0 bases clipped from V and 4 bases from J, the junction kept 4 bases outside the gene matches. This CDR3 has 16 residues. Germline-derived CDR1 and CDR2 are SGHRS and YFSETQ. CDR3: CASSLGQGAGANVLTF. In nucleotides, the CDR3 is TGCGCCAGCAGCTTGGGACAGGGAGCAGGGGCCAACGTCCTGACTTTC.

This chain links TRBV28 with TRBJ2-2; D might be TRBD2 (6 bases). Germline values: CDR1 MDHEN, CDR2 SYDVKM. The CDR3 has 15 amino acids. Deletions cut 6 bases from V and 5 bases from J, with 16 bases between. The CDR3 coding sequence is TGTGCCAGCAGCCGTCGGGTAGGGAGGACCGGGGAGCTGTTTTTT. This gives the protein CASSRRVGRTGELFF.

The rearrangement joins TRBV6-5 to TRBJ2-7, with 9 bases that match TRBD1. Looked up from germline, CDR1 is MNHEY and CDR2 is SVGAGI. V shed 7 bases, J shed 4 bases, and the junction held 5 bases outside the gene matches. The CDR3 loop spans 13 amino acids. The CDR3 is CASKWTGDYEQYF. The CDR3, as DNA: TGTGCCAGCAAATGGACAGGGGATTACGAGCAGTACTTC.

The CDR3 DNA sequence: TGTGCCACCCTTGGAGCGGGAGGGGCCTTCAATGAGCAGTTCTTC. It translates to CATLGAGGAFNEQFF. The V gene is TRBV2, the J gene TRBJ2-1; 10 positions agree with TRBD2. The CDR3 has 15 residues. The V gene's germline CDR1 is SNHLY and CDR2 FYNNEI. V trimming: 10 bases; J trimming: 6 bases; junction bases outside the gene matches: 12.

The chain couples TRBV6-6 to TRBJ2-7; unclear D gene. CDR1 MNHNY and CDR2 SVGAGI come from the germline V gene (reference sequence). The V gene lost 0 bases and the J gene lost 5 bases, with 5 bases spanning the gap. The CDR3 extends over 12 amino acids. CDR3 sequence (DNA): TGTGCCAGCAGTTACTCGAGCCACGAGCAGTACTTC. This gives the protein CASSYSSHEQYF.

The rearrangement links TRBV13 to TRBJ2-5; 9 bases are a match to TRBD2. Germline V gene sequence: CDR1 PRHDT, CDR2 FYEKMQ (reference sequence). V was clipped by 3 bases and J by 6 bases; unmatched bases: 14. The CDR3 is 17 amino acids. In DNA form, the CDR3 reads TGTGCCAGCAGCTTCCCCTACAGCGGGGGGATTAGTCAGACCCAGTACTTC. It translates to CASSFPYSGGISQTQYF. The full variable domain, with the rest looked up from reference TRBV13 and TRBJ2-5, is AAGVIQSPRHLIKEKRETATLKCYPIPRHDTVYWYQQGPGQDPQFLISFYEKMQSDKGSIPDRFSAQQFSDYHSELNMSSLELGDSALYFCASSFPYSGGISQTQYFGPGTRLLVL.

The chain carries TRBV5-4 and TRBJ1-4, with D unclear. The CDR3 is 16 amino acids. Germline values: CDR1 SGHNT, CDR2 YYREEE (reference sequence). The germline V and J ends were trimmed by 4 bases and 0 bases, with 13 bases remaining between them. As DNA, the CDR3 is TGTGCCAGCAGCCCGGAGCCGGTTGCAACTAATGAAAAACTGTTTTTT. This sequence encodes CASSPEPVATNEKLFF. Combining the CDR3 with reference TRBV5-4 and TRBJ1-4 gives the whole variable domain ETGVTQSPTHLIKTRGQQVTLRCSSQSGHNTVSWYQQALGQGPQFIFQYYREEENGRGNFPPRFSGLQFPNYSSELNVNALELDDSALYLCASSPEPVATNEKLFFGSGTQLSVL.

The J gene is TRBJ2-2, the V gene TRBV5-1, with 10 bases matching TRBD2. J was trimmed by 7 bases and V by 0 bases; bases with no gene match: 15. The germline V gene encodes CDR1 SGHRS and CDR2 YFSETQ. The CDR3 is 19 amino acids. The CDR3 spells CASSLVPLTGTSEYGELFF. In nucleotides, the CDR3 is TGCGCCAGCAGCTTGGTTCCACTGACCGGGACTAGCGAGTACGGGGAGCTGTTTTTT.

The CDR3 DNA follows: TGCGCCAGCAGCCAACAGCTAGCGACAACCTACGAGCAGTACTTC. Its translation: CASSQQLATTYEQYF. The chain combines TRBV4-1 with TRBJ2-7; maybe TRBD2 (6 bases). V was trimmed by 2 bases and J by 2 bases, leaving 13 bases between them. The CDR3 covers 15 residues. Germline V CDR1 and CDR2: MGHRA, YSYEKL.

This chain joins TRBV19 and TRBJ2-3; 11 bases are shared with TRBD2. CDR1 LNHDA and CDR2 SQIVND come from the germline V gene (reference sequence). The CDR3 runs 16 residues. The trim removed 5 bases at V and 11 bases at J, leaving 15 bases unmatched. The chain's CDR3 is CASSSGLAGQPGVQYF. The CDR3 DNA follows: TGTGCCAGTAGTTCCGGACTAGCGGGCCAGCCTGGGGTGCAGTATTTT.

The J gene is TRBJ2-7, the V gene TRBV7-9; D remains ambiguous. Germline CDR1 SEHNR, CDR2 FQNEAQ (reference sequence). Deletions cut 2 bases from V and 6 bases from J, with 8 bases between. CDR3 length: 12 amino acids. The DNA for the CDR3 is TGTGCCAGCAGCTTAAGAGCAATCGAGCAGTACTTC. Protein: CASSLRAIEQYF.

This chain joins TRBV4-1 and TRBJ2-1; 9 bases are a match to TRBD2. CDR3 length: 16 residues. The J segment lost 8 bases and the V segment lost 1 base, leaving 9 bases of the junction unmatched. In germline, CDR1 is MGHRA, CDR2 YSYEKL. This chain's CDR3 is CASSQAASGNIYEQFF. CDR3 DNA sequence: TGCGCCAGCAGCCAAGCCGCTAGCGGGAATATCTATGAGCAGTTCTTC.

The V call is TRBV27, the J call TRBJ2-7; D might be TRBD1 (6 bases). Germline CDR1 and CDR2: MNHEY and SMNVEV (reference sequence). V was clipped by 6 bases and J by 2 bases, with 8 bases between them. This CDR3 is built from 12 residues. The CDR3, as DNA: TGTGCCAGCAGCACAGGGACCTACGAGCAGTACTTC. Protein sequence: CASSTGTYEQYF.

V gene TRBV5-6 combines with J gene TRBJ2-2; maybe TRBD2 (6 bases). The CDR3 spans 19 residues. Trimming left V 3 bases short and J 2 bases short, with 23 bases between. Looked up from germline, CDR1 is SGHDT and CDR2 is YYEEEE. The CDR3 region has the DNA TGTGCCAGCAGCTCTTTATTGTTGGGGGGACTCGAAAACACCGGGGAGCTGTTTTTT. Amino acids: CASSSLLLGGLENTGELFF.

The chain has TRBV7-2 and TRBJ1-5; weak D call: TRBD1 (6 bases). The CDR3 has 14 amino acids. Germline loops: CDR1 SGHTA, CDR2 FQGNSA. V was trimmed by 5 bases and J by 4 bases, leaving 12 bases between them. The chain's CDR3 is CASSPDSANQPQHF. The CDR3 coding sequence is TGTGCCAGCAGCCCGGACAGTGCTAATCAGCCCCAGCATTTT.